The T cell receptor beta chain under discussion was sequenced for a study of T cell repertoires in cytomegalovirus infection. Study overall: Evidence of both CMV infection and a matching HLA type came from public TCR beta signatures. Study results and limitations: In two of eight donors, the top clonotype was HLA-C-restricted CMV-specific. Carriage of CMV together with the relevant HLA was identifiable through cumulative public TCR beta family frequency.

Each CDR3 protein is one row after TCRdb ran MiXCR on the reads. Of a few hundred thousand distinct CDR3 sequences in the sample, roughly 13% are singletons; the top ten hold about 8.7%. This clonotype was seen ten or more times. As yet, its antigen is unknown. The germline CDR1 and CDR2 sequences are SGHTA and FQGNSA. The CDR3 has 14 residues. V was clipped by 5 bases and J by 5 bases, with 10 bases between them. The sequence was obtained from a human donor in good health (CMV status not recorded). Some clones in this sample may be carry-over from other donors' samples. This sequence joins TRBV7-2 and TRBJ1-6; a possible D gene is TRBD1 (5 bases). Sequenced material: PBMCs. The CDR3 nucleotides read TGTGCCAGCAGCCAGGGCCGTAATAATTCACCCCTCCACTTT. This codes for CASSQGRNNSPLHF.